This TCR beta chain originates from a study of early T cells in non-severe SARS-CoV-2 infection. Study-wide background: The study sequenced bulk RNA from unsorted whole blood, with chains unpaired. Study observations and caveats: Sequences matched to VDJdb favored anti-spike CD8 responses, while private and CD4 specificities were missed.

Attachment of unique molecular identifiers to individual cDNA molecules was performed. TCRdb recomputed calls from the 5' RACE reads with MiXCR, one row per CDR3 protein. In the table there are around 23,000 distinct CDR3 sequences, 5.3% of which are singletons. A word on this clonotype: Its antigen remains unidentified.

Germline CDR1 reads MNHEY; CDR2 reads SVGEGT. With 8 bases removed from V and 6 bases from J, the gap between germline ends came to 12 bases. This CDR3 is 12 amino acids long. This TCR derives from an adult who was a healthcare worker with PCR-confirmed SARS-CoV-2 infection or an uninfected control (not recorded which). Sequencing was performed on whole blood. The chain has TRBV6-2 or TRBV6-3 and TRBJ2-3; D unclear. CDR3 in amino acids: CASSPTADTQYF. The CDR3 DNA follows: TGTGCCAGCTCCCCGACGGCGGATACGCAGTATTTT.